This T cell receptor beta chain was profiled in a study of shared clonotypes between healthy human individuals. Overall study results and limits: In this cohort, only blood was sampled, and tissue repertoires likely differ.

Per the germline V gene, CDR1 is LNHDA and CDR2 is SQIVND (reference sequence). V lost 7 bases, J lost 0 bases, and 13 bases lay in between. The CDR3 has 14 amino acids. Every donor, a Caucasian adult, lived in Nashville, Tennessee. CD4+ cells underwent separation, giving CD45RA+ naive and CD45RA-negative memory subsets. The authors loaded 150 to 250 ng DNA, 30,000 to 35,000 T cell genomes, into sorted-subset replicate PCRs. Using immunoSEQ multiplex PCR, the repertoire was profiled, and TCRdb retains in-frame clones only, with some absent. The sample consists of 1.4 million or so clones, approximately 98.5% of them appearing once. This clone came up once. Its antigen is still unknown.

The rearrangement joins TRBV19 to TRBJ2-7; D is perhaps TRBD1 (6 bases). The receptor was derived from a man aged 25 to 40 in good health. Sequenced material: naive CD4+ T cells sorted from blood. The subset: CD45RA+ positively selected. In DNA, the CDR3 is TGTGCCAGTAACGAATCACAGGGCTCCTACGAGCAGTACTTC. Translating gives CASNESQGSYEQYF. Using reference TRBV19 and TRBJ2-7 for the parts outside the CDR3, the full variable domain is DGGITQSPKYLFRKEGQNVTLSCEQNLNHDAMYWYRQDPGQGLRLIYYSQIVNDFQKGDIAEGYSVSREKKESFPLTVTSAQKNPTAFYLCASNESQGSYEQYFGPGTRLTVT.